This TCR beta chain was recovered during a study of OX40 agonist ivuxolimab in advanced cancers. Libraries were prepared by immunoSEQ multiplex PCR; TCRdb keeps only in-frame clonotypes and omits some of them. The table shows approximately 73,000 clones, with approximately 90% occurring only once. Trimming stripped 6 bases from V and 4 bases from J, with 16 bases between. The CDR3 consists of 14 residues. Germline CDR1 reads MNHEY; CDR2 reads SVGAGI. The V call is TRBV6-5, the J call TRBJ2-7; no definite D call. The receptor was derived from an adult with an advanced solid tumor such as melanoma, head and neck, liver or kidney cancer. The input for sequencing was CD4+ or CD8+ T cells sorted from blood, taken in a trial of the OX40 agonist ivuxolimab. The CDR3 loop is CASSSSPAGYEQYF. DNA for the CDR3: TGTGCCAGCAGCTCCTCCCCGGCAGGTTACGAGCAGTACTTC.